The present TCR beta chain was sequenced within a study of shared clonotypes between healthy human individuals. Clones were read by immunoSEQ multiplex PCR, and TCRdb kept only the in-frame ones, dropping some. The sample records around 650,000 clones, about 96% being singletons. Only CD45RO-negative cells positively selected for CCR7 counted as naive CD8 cells, so terminally differentiated effector memory CD45RA+ cells were excluded. On this clone: Its target is not known.

From germline, CDR1 is SEHNR and CDR2 FQNEAQ (reference sequence). V dropped 1 base and J dropped 7; count of bases not matched to a gene: 10. The CDR3 contains 17 residues. Broader study findings: The rarefaction results pointed to incomplete sorted-subset sequencing despite large depth. Shared clonotypes: about 4.6% naive CD4, roughly 3.8% naive CD8, roughly 2.4% memory CD4, roughly 0.4% memory CD8.

The sequence came from a young woman in good health. V is TRBV7-9 and J is TRBJ2-2; TRBD1 matches at 9 bases. Sequencing was performed on naive CD8+ T cells sorted from blood. CDR3 residues: CASSLVHAQGAGGELFF. DNA for the CDR3: TGTGCCAGCAGCTTAGTCCATGCACAGGGGGCCGGCGGGGAGCTGTTTTTT.